This TCR beta chain was observed in a study of blood T cell repertoires in COVID-19. The trim removed 1 base at V and 3 bases at J, leaving 7 bases unmatched. Germline values: CDR1 MNHEY, CDR2 SMNVEV (reference sequence). The CDR3 has 16 amino acids. Data came from immunoSEQ multiplex PCR; TCRdb stores just in-frame clones and leaves some out. The repertoire has approximately 270,000 clones, approximately 90% of them found once; the top ten carry roughly 4.3%. This clonotype was sampled from a young woman with acute COVID-19. V and J are TRBV27 and TRBJ2-3; 7 bases line up with TRBD1. Sequencing was performed on PBMCs or T cells enriched from blood (not recorded which). CDR3 sequence reads: CASSLWGTEITDTQYF. The CDR3 nucleotides are TGTGCCAGCAGTTTATGGGGGACAGAGATAACAGATACGCAGTATTTT.